The rows below give T cell receptor beta chains drawn from one sample of a study of T cells after yellow fever vaccination. In TCRdb, the 5' RACE reads were re-called with MiXCR into one record per CDR3 protein. The sample consists of some 500,000 distinct CDR3 sequences, around an eighth of them appearing once. The material was PBMCs, obtained on the day of the yellow fever booster vaccination. These receptors originate from a young man who received the YFV17D yellow fever vaccine. Each CDR3 is given with its conserved first and last residue. A D gene is named only where the DNA matches it firmly. A clone size is listed for some rows: how often the clone was seen (once, few, many), or a class if it is expanded.

>few|TRBD1|TRBV5-5|TRBJ2-7
CASSFLQGVGSYEQYF
TGTGCCAGCAGCTTTCTGCAGGGGGTAGGATCCTACGAGCAGTACTTC
>.|.|TRBV20-1|TRBJ2-5
CSAPRGQLEQTQYF
TGCAGTGCTCCCCGGGGGCAATTGGAGCAGACCCAGTACTTC
>.|.|TRBV20-1|TRBJ2-1
CSARDQLSNLGQFF
TGCAGTGCTAGAGATCAGTTGAGCAACCTGGGCCAGTTCTTC
>few|TRBD1|TRBV29-1|TRBJ2-1
CSGGTAHLSYNEQFF
TGCAGCGGGGGGACAGCGCACCTCTCCTACAATGAGCAGTTCTTC
>few|TRBD1|TRBV4-2|TRBJ2-1
CASSRRDRGYNEQFF
TGTGCCAGCAGCCGCCGGGACAGGGGATACAATGAGCAGTTCTTC
>.|TRBD2|TRBV28|TRBJ2-3
CASTSGSLAGGDTQYF
TGTGCCAGCACCAGCGGGAGCCTAGCGGGAGGTGACACGCAGTATTTT
>.|TRBD1|TRBV7-9|TRBJ2-2
CASTKAGTGGTGELFF
TGTGCCAGCACCAAAGCCGGGACAGGGGGGACCGGGGAGCTGTTTTTT
>.|.|TRBV6-2/TRBV6-3|TRBJ2-3
CASLETDTQYF
TGTGCCAGCCTAGAGACAGATACGCAGTATTTT
>.|TRBD2|TRBV6-2/TRBV6-3|TRBJ2-7
CATETSGGAYEQYF
TGTGCCACTGAGACTAGCGGAGGAGCCTACGAGCAGTACTTC
>.|TRBD2|TRBV20-1|TRBJ2-5
CSATGLAEQETQYF
TGCAGTGCTACGGGACTAGCGGAACAAGAGACCCAGTACTTC
>.|.|TRBV20-1|TRBJ2-1
CSARDLVDSKYNEQFF
TGCAGTGCTAGAGATCTCGTGGACAGCAAGTACAATGAGCAGTTCTTC
>.|.|TRBV7-2|TRBJ1-5
CASSPRLAGLAQHF
TGTGCCAGCAGCCCCCGTCTAGCGGGGCTAGCCCAGCATTTT
>.|.|TRBV7-2|TRBJ2-5
CASSLGAVDIIQETQYF
TGTGCCAGCAGCTTAGGGGCCGTGGACATTATTCAAGAGACCCAGTACTTC
>few|.|TRBV20-1|TRBJ1-5
CSAMRSNQPQHF
TGCAGTGCTATGAGGAGCAATCAGCCCCAGCATTTT
>.|.|TRBV7-8|TRBJ2-2
CASSLGRPGELFF
TGTGCCAGCAGTCTAGGTCGCCCCGGGGAGCTGTTTTTT
>many|.|TRBV5-1|TRBJ1-1
CASSSPGTEAFF
TGCGCCAGCAGCTCCCCGGGGACTGAAGCTTTCTTT
>.|.|TRBV7-2|TRBJ1-2
CASSLDRASLYGYTF
TGTGCCAGCAGCTTAGACAGGGCTTCCCTCTATGGCTACACCTTC
>.|.|TRBV5-1|TRBJ1-1
CASSLGRGVTEAFF
TGCGCCAGCAGCTTGGGCAGGGGAGTGACTGAAGCTTTCTTT
>few|.|TRBV30|TRBJ1-1
CAWSPVTMNTEAFF
TGTGCCTGGAGTCCGGTAACAATGAACACTGAAGCTTTCTTT
>.|TRBD2|TRBV4-3|TRBJ2-7
CASSQETGGAYEQYF
TGCGCCAGCAGCCAAGAAACGGGAGGGGCCTACGAGCAGTACTTC
>.|.|TRBV3-1|TRBJ2-3
CASARGSSTDTQYF
TGTGCCAGCGCTCGGGGGTCTAGCACAGATACGCAGTATTTT
>many|TRBD2|TRBV29-1|TRBJ2-1
CSVEGWTSGSRNEQFF
TGCAGCGTTGAAGGTTGGACTAGCGGGAGTCGCAATGAGCAGTTCTTC
>few|.|TRBV12-3/TRBV12-4|TRBJ2-1
CASSFGSGSSYNEQFF
TGTGCCAGCAGTTTCGGGTCGGGTAGCTCCTACAATGAGCAGTTCTTC
>.|.|TRBV29-1|TRBJ2-7
CSVTRMSGSHEQYF
TGCAGCGTTACTAGAATGTCAGGGTCCCACGAGCAGTACTTC
>.|TRBD1|TRBV10-3|TRBJ2-2
CAIRAGTGDTGELFF
TGTGCCATCAGAGCCGGGACAGGGGACACCGGGGAGCTGTTTTTT
>few|TRBD2|TRBV12-3/TRBV12-4|TRBJ2-5
CASSPSGRPGLTQYF
TGTGCCAGCAGTCCTAGCGGGAGGCCCGGACTGACCCAGTACTTC
>few|.|TRBV9|TRBJ2-3
CASSVGLGADTQYF
TGTGCCAGCAGCGTAGGGCTAGGGGCGGATACGCAGTATTTT